This TCR beta chain was documented in a study of blood T cell repertoires in COVID-19. Trimming pared 0 bases from V and 5 bases from J, leaving 12 bases between. The V gene's germline CDR1 is SGHTS and CDR2 YDEGEE. The CDR3 spans 14 residues. Participants were aged roughly 18 to 90 years, lived in 24 US areas, and enrolled virtually. Generated by immunoSEQ multiplex PCR, the TCRdb table keeps only in-frame clones and is missing some. This sample has over 200,000 clones; roughly 86% occur once, and the top ten carry around 10%. This clonotype was sampled from a man aged 18 to 30 with acute COVID-19. The genes are TRBV5-8 and TRBJ2-7; D may be TRBD1 (6 bases). The source material was PBMCs or T cells enriched from blood (not recorded which). The CDR3 is CASSLVSWTDEQYF. CDR3 DNA sequence: TGTGCCAGCAGCTTGGTGAGTTGGACAGACGAGCAGTACTTC. Full variable domain (outside the CDR3, taken from reference TRBV5-8 and TRBJ2-7): EAGVTQSPTHLIKTRGQQATLRCSPISGHTSVYWYQQALGLGLQFLLWYDEGEERNRGNFPPRFSGRQFPNYSSELNVNALELEDSALYLCASSLVSWTDEQYFGPGTRLTVT.